One sample yielded the 5 T cell receptor beta chains listed below, sequenced in a study of Ad26.COV2.S vaccination and SARS-CoV-2 variants. Indicated treatment: some 20 received Ad26.COV2.S at low or high dose, single or two shots; several received placebo; per-sample allocation not given. The samples were gathered on day 63 after the first injection of vaccine or placebo. Measured with immunoSEQ multiplex PCR; TCRdb has only the in-frame clones, and not every one. The table records roughly 330,000 clones, around 90% of them present only once. The input for sequencing was peripheral blood, taken in a trial of Ad26.COV2.S vaccine versus placebo. The receptors come from a person between 18 and 60 years old who received the Ad26.COV2.S COVID-19 vaccine or a placebo.

The rearrangement links TRBV7-9 to TRBJ1-4, with D perhaps TRBD1 (5 bases). Looked up from germline, CDR1 is SEHNR and CDR2 is FQNEAQ (reference sequence). The CDR3 is 15 amino acids. The V gene lost 1 base and the J gene lost 7 bases, with 13 bases spanning the gap. The DNA for the CDR3 is TGTGCCAGCAGCTTAGTGTGGGGGGGAAGTGAAAAACTGTTTTTT. Translated, it gives CASSLVWGGSEKLFF.

The chain has TRBV2 and TRBJ1-1; D remains ambiguous. Trimming took 3 bases from V and 8 from J, leaving 19 bases between them. Germline CDR1 is SNHLY and CDR2 is FYNNEI. The CDR3 length is 15 residues. The CDR3 loop is CASSDPSSFNPEAFF. The CDR3 DNA follows: TGTGCCAGCAGTGATCCGAGTTCGTTTAACCCAGAAGCTTTCTTT.

The chain is built from TRBV4-1 and TRBJ1-1; TRBD1 is a possible D gene (6 bases). Germline CDR1 and CDR2: MGHRA and YSYEKL. Trimming pared 2 bases from V and 5 bases from J, leaving 6 bases between. The CDR3 runs to 12 residues. The CDR3 region is CASSQQGTEAFF. CDR3 DNA: TGCGCCAGCAGCCAACAGGGGACTGAAGCTTTCTTT.

This chain joins TRBV11-2 and TRBJ2-7; 7 bases are shared with TRBD1. Losses at the gene ends were 4 bases for V and 0 bases for J; bases not matched to a gene: 6. Germline CDR1 reads SGHAT; CDR2 reads FQNNGV. The CDR3 loop spans 15 amino acids. The CDR3 DNA follows: TGTGCCAGCAGCTCCCACACAGGGGACTCCTACGAGCAGTACTTC. This codes for CASSSHTGDSYEQYF.

V gene TRBV2 combines with J gene TRBJ2-5; a weak D match, TRBD2 (6 bases). Trimming removed 4 bases at V and 2 bases at J, with 14 bases between. Germline V gene lookup returns CDR1 SNHLY and CDR2 FYNNEI. CDR3 length equals 15 residues. CDR3 region: CASSVYGGPQETQYF. The CDR3 nucleotides read TGTGCCAGCAGTGTCTACGGGGGACCACAAGAGACCCAGTACTTC.